The source of this TCR beta chain is a study of pediatric ulcerative colitis. CDR3 length: 16 residues. Trimming stripped 6 bases from V and 6 bases from J, with 21 bases between. The V gene's germline CDR1 is MDHEN and CDR2 SYDVKM. The assay was run at survey level. This table comes from immunoSEQ multiplex PCR, and its TCRdb copy is limited to in-frame clones, with some not included. The profile shows tens of thousands of clones, approximately 82% of them singletons. This clone is a singleton in its sample. Its antigen is currently unknown. Study results and limitations: In rectum, acute severe colitis had expanded clones and less diversity.

Material for sequencing was blood. The sequence was obtained from a girl aged 10 to 17 with moderate ulcerative colitis. This chain connects TRBV28 to TRBJ2-1, with D perhaps TRBD1 or TRBD2 (6 bases each). DNA for the CDR3: TGTGCCAGCAGCCCCCTGGGGGCGGGAATGGTCAATGAGCAGTTCTTC. Translated, it gives CASSPLGAGMVNEQFF.